The 23 T cell receptor beta chains below all came from one sample that was sequenced in a study of control samples from healthy donors and cancer patients. This table comes from immunoSEQ multiplex PCR, and its TCRdb copy is limited to in-frame clones, with some not included. The profile shows approximately 94,000 clones, more than 75% of them singletons. The sequenced sample consisted of blood. The receptors stem from a woman aged 45 to 65 in good health.

The chain joins TRBV7-9 to TRBJ2-5; possibly TRBD1 for D (6 bases). CDR3 size: 13 residues. Germline V CDR1 and CDR2: SEHNR, FQNEAQ (reference sequence). V gave up 6 bases and J gave up 5 bases, with 13 bases separating them. CDR3 protein: CASRDRLGETQYF. CDR3 bases: TGTGCCAGCAGAGACAGGTTGGGGGAGACCCAGTACTTC.

V usage is TRBV5-1 and J usage is TRBJ2-3; 7 bases are a match to TRBD2. CDR3 size: 19 residues. V gave up 0 bases and J gave up 2 bases; unmatched junction bases: 15. Germline V CDR1 and CDR2: SGHRS, YFSETQ. CDR3 sequence: CASSLAILAEEPFTDTQYF. CDR3 bases: TGCGCCAGCAGCTTGGCGATTCTAGCGGAAGAACCTTTCACAGATACGCAGTATTTT.

This chain uses TRBV20-1 with TRBJ2-5, with unresolved D. This CDR3 spans 15 amino acids. V was trimmed by 3 bases and J by 2 bases, leaving 16 bases between them. Germline loops: CDR1 DFQATT, CDR2 SNEGSKA (reference sequence). CDR3 protein: CSASNPFPAQETQYF. As DNA, the CDR3 is TGCAGTGCTAGTAATCCCTTCCCGGCTCAAGAGACCCAGTACTTC.

The genes are TRBV19 and TRBJ1-2, with D tentatively TRBD1 (6 bases). V lost 3 bases to trimming and J lost 4 bases, with 21 bases between them. Germline-derived CDR1 and CDR2 are LNHDA and SQIVND (reference sequence). This CDR3 is built from 17 residues. CDR3 residues: CASSMVPSAGAGYGYTF. The CDR3, as DNA: TGTGCCAGTAGTATGGTCCCCTCCGCAGGGGCCGGCTATGGCTACACCTTC. Full variable domain (rest looked up from reference TRBV19 and TRBJ1-2): DGGITQSPKYLFRKEGQNVTLSCEQNLNHDAMYWYRQDPGQGLRLIYYSQIVNDFQKGDIAEGYSVSREKKESFPLTVTSAQKNPTAFYLCASSMVPSAGAGYGYTFGSGTRLTVV.

The chain couples TRBV6-6 to TRBJ1-3, with 7 positions matching TRBD1. CDR1 is MNHNY and CDR2 is SVGAGI in the germline V gene (reference sequence). V lost 9 bases to trimming and J lost 0 bases; unmatched junction nucleotides: 2. The CDR3 covers 13 residues. CDR3 region: CASTGDSGNTIYF. CDR3 DNA sequence: TGTGCCAGTACAGGGGACTCTGGAAACACCATATATTTT.

V gene TRBV7-2 combines with J gene TRBJ1-5, with D maybe TRBD1 (5 bases). The length of the CDR3 is 13 residues. V lost 6 bases, J lost 4 bases, and 10 bases lay in between. The germline V gene encodes CDR1 SGHTA and CDR2 FQGNSA. The CDR3: CASSGTANQPQHF. In DNA form, the CDR3 reads TGTGCCAGCAGTGGGACGGCTAATCAGCCCCAGCATTTT.

V is TRBV7-9 and J is TRBJ2-7; TRBD1 aligns across 10 bases. The ends lost 5 bases at V and 3 bases at J; junction bases unmatched: 7. The germline gives CDR1 SEHNR, CDR2 FQNEAQ (reference sequence). This CDR3 has 15 residues. The CDR3 DNA reads TGTGCCAGCAGCCCAGACGGACAGGGGGGCTACGAGCAGTACTTC. It specifies CASSPDGQGGYEQYF.

The J gene is TRBJ2-4, the V gene TRBV6-5, with D possibly being TRBD2 (5 bases). The length of the CDR3 is 15 residues. The V end lost 0 bases, the J end lost 6 bases, and 12 bases lay between the germline ends. Germline V gives CDR1 MNHEY, CDR2 SVGAGI. CDR3 in amino acids: CASSYSSDRGNIQYF. For the CDR3, the DNA is TGTGCCAGCAGTTACTCGTCAGACCGGGGAAACATTCAGTACTTC.

CDR3 residues: CASSFKRLNTGELFF. Written as DNA, the CDR3 is TGTGCCAGCAGTTTTAAGCGCTTGAACACCGGGGAGCTGTTTTTT. The gene calls are TRBV27 and TRBJ2-2; D gene ambiguous. Trimming cost V 3 bases and J 1 base, with 9 bases left between them. CDR3 length equals 15 residues. From germline, CDR1 is MNHEY and CDR2 SMNVEV (reference sequence).

This chain uses TRBV15 with TRBJ2-5; D gene unclear. CDR1 is LNHNV and CDR2 is YYDKDF in the germline V gene (reference sequence). The CDR3 is 16 residues long. V dropped 4 bases and J dropped 4 bases, with 19 bases sitting between them. The CDR3 loop is CATSTGLGLTGETQYF. CDR3 DNA sequence: TGTGCCACCAGCACCGGGTTGGGCCTAACGGGAGAGACCCAGTACTTC.

The rearrangement links TRBV6-5 to TRBJ1-3; tentative D call: TRBD1 (5 bases). The V gene's germline CDR1 is MNHEY and CDR2 SVGAGI. Trimming shortened V by 6 bases and J by 0 bases, and 9 bases separated the two germline ends. The CDR3 consists of 14 residues. The CDR3 reads CASRQGTSGNTIYF. The CDR3, as DNA: TGTGCCAGCAGGCAGGGAACCTCTGGAAACACCATATATTTT.

The rearrangement uses TRBV5-1 and TRBJ1-1; 7 bases match TRBD1. There are 14 residues in the CDR3. CDR1 SGHRS and CDR2 YFSETQ come from the germline V gene. V lost 4 bases, J lost 11 bases, and 14 bases stayed unmatched. DNA of the CDR3: TGCGCCAGCAGCGCCTCCCTCGTGGAGACAGGGGCTTTCTTT. Protein product: CASSASLVETGAFF.

The chain combines TRBV11-2 with TRBJ1-2, with D perhaps TRBD1 (5 bases). V dropped 3 bases and J dropped 7 bases, with 9 bases sitting between them. CDR3 length equals 12 residues. The germline V gene has CDR1 SGHAT and CDR2 FQNNGV. CDR3 coding DNA: TGTGCCAGCAGCTTGGACACTGGTGGCTACACCTTC. Protein sequence: CASSLDTGGYTF. Full variable domain (rest looked up from reference TRBV11-2 and TRBJ1-2): EAGVAQSPRYKIIEKRQSVAFWCNPISGHATLYWYQQILGQGPKLLIQFQNNGVVDDSQLPKDRFSAERLKGVDSTLKIQPAKLEDSAVYLCASSLDTGGYTFGSGTRLTVV.

A few counts support this clone. CDR3 region: CASSDRSGANVLTF. CDR3 nucleotides: TGCGCCAGCAGCGACCGGTCTGGGGCCAACGTCCTGACTTTC. The chain couples TRBV5-1 to TRBJ2-6, with D unresolved. V lost 4 bases, J lost 1 base, and 6 bases lay in between. The CDR3 runs to 14 residues. Germline CDR1 reads SGHRS; CDR2 reads YFSETQ.

The chain has TRBV18 and TRBJ2-4, with no clear D. CDR1 and CDR2 (germline): KGHSH, LQKENI. The CDR3 length is 13 residues. Trimming took 4 bases from V and 0 from J, leaving 4 bases between them. The chain's CDR3 is CASSLSAKNIQYF. CDR3 nucleotides: TGTGCCAGCTCACTGTCAGCCAAAAACATTCAGTACTTC.

The chain employs TRBV7-3 and TRBJ1-2; perhaps TRBD1 as D (5 bases). Between the trimmed V and J ends, which lost 1 base and 7 bases, there was a span of 19 bases. The CDR3 consists of 16 residues. CDR1 is SGHTA, CDR2 FQGTGA, per germline. CDR3 amino acids: CASSLNSGARKGGYTF. CDR3 nucleotide sequence: TGTGCCAGCAGCTTAAATTCCGGGGCCAGAAAAGGTGGCTACACCTTC.

The rearrangement uses TRBV7-9 and TRBJ1-2, with no clear D. The CDR3 runs to 10 residues. The germline V and J ends were trimmed by 5 bases and 8 bases, with 6 bases remaining between them. Looked up from germline, CDR1 is SEHNR and CDR2 is FQNEAQ (reference sequence). CDR3 in DNA: TGTGCCAGCAGCCCGAGGGGCTACACCTTC. As protein: CASSPRGYTF.

V and J are TRBV15 and TRBJ2-6, with D possibly matching TRBD2 (7 bases). V lost 8 bases, J lost 0 bases, and 14 bases lay in between. The length of the CDR3 is 16 residues. Per germline, CDR1 LNHNV and CDR2 YYDKDF (reference sequence). CDR3 nucleotides: TGTGCCACCCGGGGGGCAAGAGGCTCTGGGGCCAACGTCCTGACTTTC. This gives the protein CATRGARGSGANVLTF.

This clone has a handful of counts. The gene calls are TRBV19 and TRBJ1-3, with unresolved D. Trimming removed 7 bases at V and 0 bases at J, with 16 bases between. This CDR3 has 16 residues. Germline CDR1 is LNHDA and CDR2 is SQIVND (reference sequence). CDR3 nucleotides: TGTGCCAGTAACAACCCGGCGGGTTACTCTGGAAACACCATATATTTT. It specifies CASNNPAGYSGNTIYF.

This chain links TRBV7-2 with TRBJ1-2; D might be TRBD1 (6 bases). Trimming removed 6 bases at V and 0 bases at J, with 14 bases between. From germline, CDR1 is SGHTA and CDR2 FQGNSA. The CDR3 has 15 amino acids. The CDR3 protein is CASRLQGKANYGYTF. The CDR3 nucleotides read TGTGCCAGCAGGCTACAGGGCAAAGCTAACTATGGCTACACCTTC.

V is TRBV2 and J is TRBJ2-7; D may correspond to TRBD1 or TRBD2 (5 bases each). The germline gives CDR1 SNHLY, CDR2 FYNNEI. Trimming shortened V by 7 bases and J by 6 bases, and 13 bases separated the two germline ends. CDR3 length equals 12 residues. The CDR3 nucleotides read TGTGCCAGCATCTCTGGGGGAAGCGAGCAGTACGTC. It yields the protein CASISGGSEQYV.

The rearrangement joins TRBV5-4 to TRBJ1-1, with unresolved D. The germline V and J ends were trimmed by 0 bases and 11 bases, with 20 bases remaining between them. CDR1 and CDR2 (germline): SGHNT, YYREEE (reference sequence). The CDR3 spans 15 residues. The CDR3 region is CASSLGLVSTTRAFF. The CDR3 DNA follows: TGTGCCAGCAGCTTGGGGTTAGTGAGTACCACGAGGGCTTTCTTT.

In DNA form, the CDR3 reads TGTGCCAGCAGTTACGATGTGGCAGGCGATAGCAATCAGCCCCAGCATTTT. It encodes CASSYDVAGDSNQPQHF. The chain uses TRBV6-2 or TRBV6-3 and TRBJ1-5; D not certain. V was cut by 2 bases and J by 0 bases, with 14 bases left in between. The CDR3 has 17 residues. Per germline, CDR1 MNHEY and CDR2 SVGEGT.